These T cell receptor beta chains were read from a single sample in a study of cytomegalovirus exposure and HLA in healthy donors. Profiling relied on immunoSEQ multiplex PCR, and the TCRdb table lists in-frame clones only, not all of them. The sample carries 130,000 to 150,000 clones, almost 80% recorded once. The source material was PBMCs. These receptors were taken from a woman between 35 and 50 years old in good health and CMV-seropositive. Both conserved end residues are part of each CDR3. Each record gives: J gene, clone size, CDR3 length, V gene, D gene, CDR3 protein, CDR3 DNA. D genes are given only for firm matches. Part of the rows lack a size; the others show once, few, many or a class for expanded clones.

J: TRBJ1-6
size: few
length: 12
V: TRBV27
D: .
CDR3: CASSLRNSPLHF
DNA: TGTGCCAGCAGCCTGAGGAATTCACCCCTCCACTTT

J: TRBJ2-2
size: .
length: 15
V: TRBV2
D: TRBD2
CDR3: CASSQAGGPIGELFF
DNA: TGTGCCAGCAGCCAAGCGGGGGGGCCAATCGGGGAGCTGTTTTTT

J: TRBJ2-1
size: .
length: 14
V: TRBV10-1
D: .
CDR3: CASSVVGRGNEQFF
DNA: TGCGCCAGCAGTGTTGTCGGCAGGGGCAATGAGCAGTTCTTC

J: TRBJ2-6
size: .
length: 17
V: TRBV4-1
D: TRBD1
CDR3: CASSQDSTGPGANVLTF
DNA: TGCGCCAGCAGCCAAGATTCGACAGGGCCTGGGGCCAACGTCCTGACTTTC

J: TRBJ2-1
size: .
length: 15
V: TRBV7-9
D: TRBD1
CDR3: CASSARDRALNEQFF
DNA: TGTGCCAGCAGCGCTCGAGACAGGGCATTAAATGAGCAGTTCTTC

J: TRBJ1-1
size: .
length: 14
V: TRBV14
D: TRBD1
CDR3: CASSHTGGSTEAFF
DNA: TGTGCCAGCAGCCACACAGGGGGTTCCACTGAAGCTTTCTTT

J: TRBJ1-2
size: .
length: 14
V: TRBV7-2
D: .
CDR3: CASSFQGVTYGYTF
DNA: TGTGCCAGCAGCTTTCAAGGGGTTACCTATGGCTACACCTTC

J: TRBJ2-7
size: .
length: 15
V: TRBV6-5
D: .
CDR3: CASSARAGHSYEQYF
DNA: TGTGCCAGCAGTGCCCGGGCGGGCCACTCCTACGAGCAGTACTTC

J: TRBJ2-7
size: few
length: 18
V: TRBV4-1
D: .
CDR3: CASSHDPRGSRGTYEQYF
DNA: TGCGCCAGCAGCCATGATCCTCGTGGCAGCCGAGGTACCTACGAGCAGTACTTC

J: TRBJ2-5
size: .
length: 14
V: TRBV5-6
D: TRBD1
CDR3: CASSWEGGAETQYF
DNA: TGTGCCAGCAGCTGGGAAGGGGGCGCAGAGACCCAGTACTTC

J: TRBJ2-5
size: .
length: 12
V: TRBV7-9
D: .
CDR3: CASSLISGAQYF
DNA: TGTGCCAGCAGCTTAATTAGCGGTGCCCAGTACTTC

J: TRBJ1-2
size: few
length: 15
V: TRBV5-1
D: TRBD1
CDR3: CASSLATGTVYGYTF
DNA: TGCGCCAGCAGCTTAGCCACCGGGACAGTCTATGGCTACACCTTC

J: TRBJ2-6
size: few
length: 19
V: TRBV5-1
D: .
CDR3: CASRPQGWDYTGGANVLTF
DNA: TGCGCCAGCAGACCTCAGGGTTGGGATTATACCGGTGGGGCCAACGTCCTGACTTTC

J: TRBJ2-3
size: few
length: 16
V: TRBV13
D: .
CDR3: CASSLQTGRITDTQYF
DNA: TGTGCCAGCAGCCTACAGACAGGCCGGATCACAGATACGCAGTATTTT

J: TRBJ2-3
size: .
length: 15
V: TRBV2
D: TRBD2
CDR3: CASGKRGATTDTQYF
DNA: TGTGCCAGCGGCAAGCGGGGGGCTACAACAGATACGCAGTATTTT

J: TRBJ1-5
size: .
length: 14
V: TRBV19
D: TRBD1
CDR3: CASSMAQGSQPQHF
DNA: TGTGCCAGTAGTATGGCACAGGGGAGCCAGCCCCAGCATTTT

J: TRBJ1-5
size: .
length: 13
V: TRBV7-2
D: .
CDR3: CASSFAPNQPQHF
DNA: TGTGCCAGCAGCTTTGCGCCAAATCAGCCCCAGCATTTT

J: TRBJ2-7
size: once
length: 13
V: TRBV6-5
D: TRBD1
CDR3: CASRGGQGYEQYF
DNA: TGTGCCAGCAGGGGGGGACAGGGGTACGAGCAGTACTTC

J: TRBJ1-1
size: .
length: 12
V: TRBV28
D: .
CDR3: CASQGPLAEAFF
DNA: TGTGCCAGTCAGGGCCCCCTCGCTGAAGCTTTCTTT

J: TRBJ1-4
size: .
length: 16
V: TRBV28
D: .
CDR3: CASSLSGGPLEEKLFF
DNA: TGTGCCAGCAGTTTATCGGGGGGACCGTTAGAAGAAAAACTGTTTTTT

J: TRBJ2-2
size: .
length: 17
V: TRBV29-1
D: TRBD2
CDR3: CSVGVGLAGGRTGELFF
DNA: TGCAGCGTTGGGGTGGGACTAGCGGGGGGTCGTACCGGGGAGCTGTTTTTT